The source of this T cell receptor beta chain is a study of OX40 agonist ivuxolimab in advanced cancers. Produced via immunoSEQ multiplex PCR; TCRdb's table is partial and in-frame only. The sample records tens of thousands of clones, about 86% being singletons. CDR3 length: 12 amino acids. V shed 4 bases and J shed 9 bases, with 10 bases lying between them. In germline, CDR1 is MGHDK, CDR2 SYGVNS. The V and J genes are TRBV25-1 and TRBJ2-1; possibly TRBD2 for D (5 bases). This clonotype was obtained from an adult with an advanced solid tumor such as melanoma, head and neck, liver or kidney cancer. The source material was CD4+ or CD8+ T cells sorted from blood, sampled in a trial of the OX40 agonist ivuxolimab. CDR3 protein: CASSGTGSEQFF. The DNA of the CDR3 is TGTGCCAGCAGTGGTACGGGGTCTGAGCAGTTCTTC.